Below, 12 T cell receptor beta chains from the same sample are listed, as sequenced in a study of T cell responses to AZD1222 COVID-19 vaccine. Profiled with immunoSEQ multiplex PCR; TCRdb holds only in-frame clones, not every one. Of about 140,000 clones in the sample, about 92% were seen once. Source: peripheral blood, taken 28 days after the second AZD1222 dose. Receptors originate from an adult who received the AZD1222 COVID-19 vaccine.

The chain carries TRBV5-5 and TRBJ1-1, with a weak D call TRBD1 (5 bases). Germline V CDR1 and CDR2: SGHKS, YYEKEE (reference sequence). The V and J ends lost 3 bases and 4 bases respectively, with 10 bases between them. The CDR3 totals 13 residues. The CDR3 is CASSWGQGTEAFF. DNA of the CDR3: TGTGCCAGCAGCTGGGGCCAGGGCACTGAAGCTTTCTTT.

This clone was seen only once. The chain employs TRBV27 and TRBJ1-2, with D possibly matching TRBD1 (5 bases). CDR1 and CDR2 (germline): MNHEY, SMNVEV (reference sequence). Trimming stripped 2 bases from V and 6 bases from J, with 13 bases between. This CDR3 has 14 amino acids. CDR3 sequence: CASSLQAGHHGYTF. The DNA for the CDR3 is TGTGCCAGCAGTTTACAGGCAGGACACCATGGCTACACCTTC.

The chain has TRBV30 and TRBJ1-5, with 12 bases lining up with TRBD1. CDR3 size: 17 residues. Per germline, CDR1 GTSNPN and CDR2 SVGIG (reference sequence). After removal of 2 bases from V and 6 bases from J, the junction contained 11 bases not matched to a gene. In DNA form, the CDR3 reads TGTGCCTGGAGTCTATTCGGGACAGGGGGCGGGAGTCAGCCCCAGCATTTT. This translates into CAWSLFGTGGGSQPQHF.

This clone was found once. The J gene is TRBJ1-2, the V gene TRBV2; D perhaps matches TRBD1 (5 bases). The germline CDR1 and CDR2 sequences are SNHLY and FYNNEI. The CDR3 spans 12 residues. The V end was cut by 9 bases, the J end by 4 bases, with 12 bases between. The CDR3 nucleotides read TGTGCCAGGCGGGGGGGGAGCTATGGCTACACCTTC. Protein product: CARRGGSYGYTF.

The CDR3 loop is CATGTGGYGYTF. The CDR3 DNA sequence: TGTGCCACCGGGACAGGGGGCTATGGCTACACCTTC. This rearrangement joins TRBV5-6 to TRBJ1-2; TRBD1 agrees at 11 bases. V lost 9 bases to trimming and J lost 4 bases; unmatched junction nucleotides: 2. CDR1 is SGHDT, CDR2 YYEEEE, per germline. This CDR3 comprises 12 residues. The full variable domain, rest sourced from reference TRBV5-6 and TRBJ1-2, is DAGVTQSPTHLIKTRGQQVTLRCSPKSGHDTVSWYQQALGQGPQFIFQYYEEEERQRGNFPDRFSGHQFPNYSSELNVNALLLGDSALYLCATGTGGYGYTFGSGTRLTVV.

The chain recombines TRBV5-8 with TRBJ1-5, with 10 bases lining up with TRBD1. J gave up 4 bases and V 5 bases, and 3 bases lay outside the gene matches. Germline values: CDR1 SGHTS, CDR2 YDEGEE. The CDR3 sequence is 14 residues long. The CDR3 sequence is CASSRTGGNQPQHF. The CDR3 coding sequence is TGTGCCAGCAGTCGGACAGGGGGTAATCAGCCCCAGCATTTT.

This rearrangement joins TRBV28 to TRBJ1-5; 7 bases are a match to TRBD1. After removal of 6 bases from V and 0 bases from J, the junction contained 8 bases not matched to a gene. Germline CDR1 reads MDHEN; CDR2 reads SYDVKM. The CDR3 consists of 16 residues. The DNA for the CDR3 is TGTGCCAGCAGCGGACAGGTGTCCTATAGCAATCAGCCCCAGCATTTT. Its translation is CASSGQVSYSNQPQHF.

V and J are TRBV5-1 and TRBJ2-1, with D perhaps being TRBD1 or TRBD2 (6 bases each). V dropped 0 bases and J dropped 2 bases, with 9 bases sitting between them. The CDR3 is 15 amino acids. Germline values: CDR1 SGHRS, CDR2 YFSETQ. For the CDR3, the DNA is TGCGCCAGCAGCTTGGAGGGGGGTACCTACAATGAGCAGTTCTTC. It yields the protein CASSLEGGTYNEQFF.

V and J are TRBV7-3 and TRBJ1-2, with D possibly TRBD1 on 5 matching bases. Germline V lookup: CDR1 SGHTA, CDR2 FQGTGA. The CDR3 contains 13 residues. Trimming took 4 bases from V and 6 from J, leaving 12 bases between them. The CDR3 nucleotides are TGTGCCAGCAGCTGGGGACTTTCCCATGGCTACACCTTC. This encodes CASSWGLSHGYTF.

As DNA, the CDR3 is TGTGCCACCCTCTGGCGCCACAATGAGCAGTTCTTC. This sequence encodes CATLWRHNEQFF. The genes are TRBV6-5 and TRBJ2-1; D is unclear. Germline values: CDR1 MNHEY, CDR2 SVGAGI. The V end lost 10 bases, the J end lost 5 bases, and 12 bases lay between the germline ends. The length of the CDR3 is 12 residues.

DNA for the CDR3: TGTGCCAGCAGTTTCACAGGAGCCAACACCGGGGAGCTGTTTTTT. The encoded protein is CASSFTGANTGELFF. The V and J genes are TRBV27 and TRBJ2-2, with a tentative D call TRBD1 (5 bases). Germline CDR1 and CDR2: MNHEY and SMNVEV (reference sequence). The CDR3 loop spans 15 amino acids. Trimming stripped 3 bases from V and 2 bases from J, with 10 bases between.

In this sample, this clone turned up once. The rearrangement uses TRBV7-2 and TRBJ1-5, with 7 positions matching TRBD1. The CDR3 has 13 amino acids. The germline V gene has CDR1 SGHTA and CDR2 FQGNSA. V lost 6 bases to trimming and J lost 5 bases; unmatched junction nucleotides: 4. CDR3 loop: CASSPTGDQPQHF. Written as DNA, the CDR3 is TGTGCCAGCAGTCCTACAGGGGATCAGCCCCAGCATTTT.